The subject of this entry is one T cell receptor beta chain. The data derive from a study of shared clonotypes between healthy human individuals. Turning to the study itself: Two female and a few male donors aged 18 to 49 were enrolled.

The CDR3 is 15 residues long. The V end lost 2 bases, the J end lost 5 bases, and 12 bases lay between the germline ends. Germline V lookup: CDR1 MDHEN, CDR2 SYDVKM. Some clones are missing from TCRdb's copy, which holds only in-frame ones; the method was immunoSEQ multiplex PCR. This table holds 2 million to 2.5 million clones, 90% to 96% found once. Sequences were obtained from naive CD4+ T cells sorted from blood. Subset defined: CD45RA+ positively selected. This rearrangement joins TRBV28 to TRBJ2-2; no definite D call. The sequence was collected from a man between 18 and 35 years old in good health. The CDR3 reads CASSLGVITTGELFF. For the CDR3, the DNA is TGTGCCAGCAGTTTAGGGGTTATAACGACCGGGGAGCTGTTTTTT.